This TCR beta chain emerged from a study of T cells in Graves' hyperthyroidism and ophthalmopathy. Overall study context: The initial diagnosis was the point when peripheral blood was collected, ahead of any treatment.

TCR beta CDR3 sequences were amplified from RNA transcripts. In the first-round RT-PCR of the TCR CDR3, the HTBI primer set was used. TCRdb re-analysed the multiplex PCR reads in MiXCR, keeping a single row per CDR3 protein. The sample includes hundreds of thousands of distinct CDR3 sequences, roughly 14% of them seen just once. Germline CDR1 and CDR2: SGHVS and FQNEAQ. Trimming pared 1 base from V and 2 bases from J, leaving 11 bases between. The CDR3 runs 16 residues. Uncontrolled infection, other autoimmune disease, pregnancy or lactation excluded patients. The diagnostic basis comprised clinical symptoms, serum thyroxine and TRAb, thyroid ultrasound and orbital computed tomography. In its sample, this clonotype was seen many times.

The sample was blood. The TCR sequence derives from a woman aged 40 to 50 with Graves' ophthalmopathy. This sequence joins TRBV7-8 and TRBJ2-2; no definite D call. This CDR3 reads CASSLVTTRNTGELFF. In DNA, the CDR3 is TGTGCCAGCAGCTTAGTAACCACCCGAAACACCGGGGAGCTGTTTTTT.